Here is one T cell receptor beta chain with its context. This CDR3 is built from 15 residues. V trimming: 4 bases; J trimming: 2 bases; junction bases outside the gene matches: 4. The germline V gene encodes CDR1 SEHNR and CDR2 FQNEAQ (reference sequence). The sample belongs to a study of T-cell memory formation after mild COVID-19. One entry per CDR3 protein, called by TCRdb with MiXCR from the 5' RACE reads. There are under 450,000 distinct CDR3 sequences in the sample; roughly a quarter occur only once, and about 12% lies in the top ten. This sequence originates from an adult woman who had mild COVID-19 (a few samples of this study predate the infection). Cell type and time point are not known. Sequencing was carried out using PBMCs or a T cell subset sorted from them (not recorded which). This chain connects TRBV7-9 to TRBJ2-3; TRBD2 aligns across 9 bases. The CDR3 is CASSSTSGPTDTQYF. The CDR3 nucleotides read TGTGCCAGCAGCTCGACTAGCGGACCCACAGATACGCAGTATTTT.